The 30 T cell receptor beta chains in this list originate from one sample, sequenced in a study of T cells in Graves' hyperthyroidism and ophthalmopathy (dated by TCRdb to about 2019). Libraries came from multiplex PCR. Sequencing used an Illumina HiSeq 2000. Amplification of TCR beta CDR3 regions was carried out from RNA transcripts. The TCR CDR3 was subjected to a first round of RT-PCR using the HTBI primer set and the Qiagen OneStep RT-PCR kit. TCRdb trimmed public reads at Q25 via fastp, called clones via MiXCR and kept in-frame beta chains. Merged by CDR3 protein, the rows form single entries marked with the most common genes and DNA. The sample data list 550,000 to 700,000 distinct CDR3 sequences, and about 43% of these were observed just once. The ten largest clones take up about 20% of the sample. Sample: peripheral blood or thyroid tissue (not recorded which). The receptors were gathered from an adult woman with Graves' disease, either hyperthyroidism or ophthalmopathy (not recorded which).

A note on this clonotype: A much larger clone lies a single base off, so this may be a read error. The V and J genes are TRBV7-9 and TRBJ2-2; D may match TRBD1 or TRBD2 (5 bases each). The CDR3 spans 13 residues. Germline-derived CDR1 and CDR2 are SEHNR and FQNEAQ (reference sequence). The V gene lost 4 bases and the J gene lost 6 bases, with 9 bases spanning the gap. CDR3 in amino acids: CASSYGAAGELFF. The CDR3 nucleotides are TGTGCCAGCAGCTACGGGGCAGCCGGGGAGCTGTTTTTT.

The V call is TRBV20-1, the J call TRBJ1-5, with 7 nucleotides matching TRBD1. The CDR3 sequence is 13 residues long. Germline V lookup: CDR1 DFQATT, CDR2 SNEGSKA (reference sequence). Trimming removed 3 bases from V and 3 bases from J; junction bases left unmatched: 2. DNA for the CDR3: TGCAGTGCTAGTCAGGGGGTCAATCAGCCCCAGCATTTT. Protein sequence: CSASQGVNQPQHF.

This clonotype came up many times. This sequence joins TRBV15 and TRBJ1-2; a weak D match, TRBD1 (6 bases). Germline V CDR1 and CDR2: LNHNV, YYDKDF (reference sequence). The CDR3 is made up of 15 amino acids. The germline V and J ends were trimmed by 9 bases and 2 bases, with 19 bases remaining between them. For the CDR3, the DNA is TGTGCCACTTCCCCAAGGTTGGGGGGCAACTATGGCTACACCTTC. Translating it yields CATSPRLGGNYGYTF.

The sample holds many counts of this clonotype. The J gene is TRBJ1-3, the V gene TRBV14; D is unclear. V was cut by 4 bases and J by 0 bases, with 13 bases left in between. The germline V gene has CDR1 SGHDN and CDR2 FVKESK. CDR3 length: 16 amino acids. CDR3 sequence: CASSPGSLASGNTIYF. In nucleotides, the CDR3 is TGTGCCAGCAGCCCCGGTTCCTTAGCCTCTGGAAACACCATATATTTT.

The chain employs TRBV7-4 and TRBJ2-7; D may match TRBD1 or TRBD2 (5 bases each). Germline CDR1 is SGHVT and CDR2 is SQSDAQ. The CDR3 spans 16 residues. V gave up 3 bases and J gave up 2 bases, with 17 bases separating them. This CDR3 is CASSFSGTYEAYEQYF. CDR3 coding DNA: TGTGCCAGCAGCTTCTCCGGGACCTATGAGGCCTACGAGCAGTACTTC.

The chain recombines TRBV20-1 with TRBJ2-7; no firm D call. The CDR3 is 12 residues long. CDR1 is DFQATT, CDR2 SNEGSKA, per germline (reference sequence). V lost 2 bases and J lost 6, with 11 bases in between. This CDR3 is CSARRLGSEQYF. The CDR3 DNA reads TGCAGTGCTAGAAGGTTAGGTAGCGAGCAGTACTTC.

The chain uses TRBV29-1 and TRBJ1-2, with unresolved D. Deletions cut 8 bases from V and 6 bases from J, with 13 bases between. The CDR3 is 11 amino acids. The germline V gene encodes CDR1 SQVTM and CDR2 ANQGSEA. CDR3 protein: CSLEAGDGYTF. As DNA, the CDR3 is TGCAGCTTGGAGGCAGGAGATGGCTACACCTTC.

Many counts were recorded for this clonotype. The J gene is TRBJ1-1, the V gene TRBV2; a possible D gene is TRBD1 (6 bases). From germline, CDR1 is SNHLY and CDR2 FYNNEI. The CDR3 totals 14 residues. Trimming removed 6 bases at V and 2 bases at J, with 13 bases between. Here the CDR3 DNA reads TGTGCCAGCAGCAGAGGACAGTTAAACACTGAAGCTTTCTTT. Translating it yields CASSRGQLNTEAFF.

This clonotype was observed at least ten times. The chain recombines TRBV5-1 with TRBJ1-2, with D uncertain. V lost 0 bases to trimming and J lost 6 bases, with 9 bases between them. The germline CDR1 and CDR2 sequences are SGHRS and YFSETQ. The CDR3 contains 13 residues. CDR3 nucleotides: TGCGCCAGCAGCTTGGAATCTGGGGATGGCTACACCTTC. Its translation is CASSLESGDGYTF.

The CDR3 is CASSVAGGGETQYF. CDR3 nucleotides: TGTGCCAGCAGCGTAGCCGGGGGGGGAGAGACCCAGTACTTC. The gene calls are TRBV9 and TRBJ2-5; 8 bases line up with TRBD2. CDR1 SGDLS and CDR2 YYNGEE come from the germline V gene. With V trimmed by 0 bases and J by 4 bases, 2 bases remained unmatched. There are 14 residues in the CDR3.

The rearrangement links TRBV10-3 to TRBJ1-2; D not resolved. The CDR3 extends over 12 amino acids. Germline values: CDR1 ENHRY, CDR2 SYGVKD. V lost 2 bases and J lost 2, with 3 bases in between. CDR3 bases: TGTGCCATCAGTGAGGAAAACTATGGCTACACCTTC. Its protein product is CAISEENYGYTF.

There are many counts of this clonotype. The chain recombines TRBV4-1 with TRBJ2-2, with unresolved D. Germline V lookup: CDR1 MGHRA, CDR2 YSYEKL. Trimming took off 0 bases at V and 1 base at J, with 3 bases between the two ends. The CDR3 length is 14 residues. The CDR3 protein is CASSQELNTGELFF. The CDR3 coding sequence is TGCGCCAGCAGCCAAGAGTTGAACACCGGGGAGCTGTTTTTT.

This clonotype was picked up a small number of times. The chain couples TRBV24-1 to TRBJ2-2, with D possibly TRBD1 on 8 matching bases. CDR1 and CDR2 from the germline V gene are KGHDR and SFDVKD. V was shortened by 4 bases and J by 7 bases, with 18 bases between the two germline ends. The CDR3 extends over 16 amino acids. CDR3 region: CATSDRGRGSGGELFF. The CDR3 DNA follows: TGTGCCACCAGTGACAGGGGGCGCGGGAGTGGCGGGGAGCTGTTTTTT.

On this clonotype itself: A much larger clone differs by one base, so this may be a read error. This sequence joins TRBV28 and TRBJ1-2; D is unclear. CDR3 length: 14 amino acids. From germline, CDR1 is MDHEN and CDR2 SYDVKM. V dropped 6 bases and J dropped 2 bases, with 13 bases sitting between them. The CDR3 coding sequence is TGTGCCAGCAGCCTAATAGGACGGAACTATGGCTACACCTTC. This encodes CASSLIGRNYGYTF.

CDR3 region: CSVAVLAGVRSYEQYF. In DNA, the CDR3 is TGCAGCGTTGCGGTACTAGCGGGAGTACGGTCCTACGAGCAGTACTTC. The chain combines TRBV29-1 with TRBJ2-7; 11 bases are shared with TRBD2. V trimming: 4 bases; J trimming: 1 base; junction bases outside the gene matches: 9. CDR3 size: 16 residues. Germline V gene lookup returns CDR1 SQVTM and CDR2 ANQGSEA.

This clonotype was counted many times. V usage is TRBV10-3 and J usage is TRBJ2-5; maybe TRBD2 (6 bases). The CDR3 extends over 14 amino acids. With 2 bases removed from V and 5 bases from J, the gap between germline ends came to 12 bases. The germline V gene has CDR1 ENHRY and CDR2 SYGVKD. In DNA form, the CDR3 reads TGTGCCATCAGTGAGGGGGCAGGAGGGGAGACCCAGTACTTC. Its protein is CAISEGAGGETQYF.

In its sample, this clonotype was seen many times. CDR3 in DNA: TGCGCCAGCAGTGAGGTCCGGGAGGGGCCCCCCCACGAGCAGTACTTC. Protein product: CASSEVREGPPHEQYF. This chain uses TRBV10-2 with TRBJ2-7; 8 nucleotides align to TRBD2. This CDR3 has 16 residues. CDR1 is WSHSY and CDR2 is SAAADI in the germline V gene. V trimming: 2 bases; J trimming: 5 bases; junction bases outside the gene matches: 11.

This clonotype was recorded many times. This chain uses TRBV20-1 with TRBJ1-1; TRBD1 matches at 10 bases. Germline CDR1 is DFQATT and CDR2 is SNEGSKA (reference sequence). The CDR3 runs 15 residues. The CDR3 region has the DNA TGCAGCTGGGGGGGACAGGGGCCCGTGAACACTGAAGCTTTCTTT. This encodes CSWGGQGPVNTEAFF.

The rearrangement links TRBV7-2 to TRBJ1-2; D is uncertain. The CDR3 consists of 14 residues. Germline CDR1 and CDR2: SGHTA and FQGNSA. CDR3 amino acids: CVRSLVTVPGGYTF. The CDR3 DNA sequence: TGTGTCAGGAGCTTAGTAACCGTTCCTGGTGGCTACACCTTC. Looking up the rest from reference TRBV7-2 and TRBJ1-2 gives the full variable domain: GAGVSQSPSNKVTEKGKDVELRCDPISGHTALYWYRQSLGQGLEFLIYFQGNSAPDKSGLPSDRFSAERTGGSVSTLTIQRTQQEDSAVYLCVRSLVTVPGGYTFGSGTRLTVV.

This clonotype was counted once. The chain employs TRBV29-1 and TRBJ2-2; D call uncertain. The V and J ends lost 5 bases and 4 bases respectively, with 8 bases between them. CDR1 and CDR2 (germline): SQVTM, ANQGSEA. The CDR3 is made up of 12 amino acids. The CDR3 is CSVRLSTGELFF. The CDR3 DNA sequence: TGCAGCGTTCGACTGAGCACCGGGGAGCTGTTTTTT.

The chain's CDR3 is CASSPTYPSGGPQETQYF. CDR3 sequence (DNA): TGCGCCAGCAGCCCAACCTATCCCAGCGGGGGCCCCCAAGAGACCCAGTACTTC. The V gene is TRBV4-1, the J gene TRBJ2-5, with 8 positions matching TRBD2. From germline, CDR1 is MGHRA and CDR2 YSYEKL. The J segment lost 1 base and the V segment lost 4 bases, leaving 14 bases of the junction unmatched. The CDR3 has 18 residues.

In DNA, the CDR3 is TGCGCCAGCATGGAGGTTTCGGGCTACTCGAACACCGGGGAGCTGTTTTTT. It specifies CASMEVSGYSNTGELFF. The chain links TRBV10-2 to TRBJ2-2; possibly TRBD2 for D (5 bases). This CDR3 region has 17 residues. CDR1 WSHSY and CDR2 SAAADI come from the germline V gene. The V gene lost 7 bases and the J gene lost 0 bases, with 18 bases spanning the gap.

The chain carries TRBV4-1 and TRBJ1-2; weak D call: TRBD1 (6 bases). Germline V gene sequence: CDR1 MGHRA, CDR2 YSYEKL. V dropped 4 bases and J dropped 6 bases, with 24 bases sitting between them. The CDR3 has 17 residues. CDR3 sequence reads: CASSPTGLRTVNDGYTF. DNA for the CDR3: TGCGCCAGCAGCCCAACCGGACTCCGGACAGTAAATGATGGCTACACCTTC.

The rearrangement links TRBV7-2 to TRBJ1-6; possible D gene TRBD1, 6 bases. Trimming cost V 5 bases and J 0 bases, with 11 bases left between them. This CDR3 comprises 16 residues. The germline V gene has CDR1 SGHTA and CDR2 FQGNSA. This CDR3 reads CASSVRRGSYNSPLHF. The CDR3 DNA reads TGTGCCAGCAGCGTTCGCAGGGGCTCCTATAATTCACCCCTCCACTTT.

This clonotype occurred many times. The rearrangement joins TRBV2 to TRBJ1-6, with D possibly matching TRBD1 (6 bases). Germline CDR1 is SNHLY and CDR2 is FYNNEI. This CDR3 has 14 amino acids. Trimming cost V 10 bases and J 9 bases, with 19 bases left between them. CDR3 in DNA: TGTGCCACCGAAGGAGGGGACAAAAGTTCACCCCTCCACTTT. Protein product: CATEGGDKSSPLHF.

The CDR3 region has the DNA TGCAGTGCTAGGACAGCACATAGCAATCAGCCCCAGCATTTT. This translates into CSARTAHSNQPQHF. The chain is built from TRBV20-1 and TRBJ1-5; TRBD1 is a possible D gene (5 bases). The CDR3 consists of 14 residues. Germline-derived CDR1 and CDR2 are DFQATT and SNEGSKA (reference sequence). V was trimmed by 3 bases and J by 0 bases, leaving 9 bases between them.

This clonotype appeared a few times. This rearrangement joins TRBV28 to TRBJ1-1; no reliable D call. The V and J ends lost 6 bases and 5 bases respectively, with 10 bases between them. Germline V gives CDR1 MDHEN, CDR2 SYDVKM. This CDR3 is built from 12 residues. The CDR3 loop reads CASSELGTEAFF. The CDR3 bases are TGTGCCAGCAGCGAATTAGGGACTGAAGCTTTCTTT.

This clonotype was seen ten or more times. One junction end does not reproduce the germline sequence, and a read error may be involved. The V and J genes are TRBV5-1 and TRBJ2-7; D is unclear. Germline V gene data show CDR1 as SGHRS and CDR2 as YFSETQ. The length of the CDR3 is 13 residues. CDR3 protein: CASSLAGSYEQYF. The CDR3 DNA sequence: TGTGCCAGCAGCTTAGCTGGGTCCTACGAGCAGTACTTC.

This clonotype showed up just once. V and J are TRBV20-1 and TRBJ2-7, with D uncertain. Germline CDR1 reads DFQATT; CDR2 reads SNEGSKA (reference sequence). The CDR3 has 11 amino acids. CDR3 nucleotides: TGCAGCCCTCAAAGCTCCTACGAGCAGTACTTC. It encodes CSPQSSYEQYF.

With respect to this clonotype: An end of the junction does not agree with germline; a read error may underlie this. CDR3 sequence: CAKLNGYTF. As DNA, the CDR3 is TGTGCCAAACTAAATGGCTACACCTTC. This rearrangement joins TRBV5-1 to TRBJ1-2; D uncertain. CDR1 SGHRS and CDR2 YFSETQ come from the germline V gene. CDR3 length equals 9 residues.